Each of the 9 T cell receptor beta chains below was sequenced from the same sample in a study of cytomegalovirus exposure and HLA in healthy donors. It was with 60 Vbeta and 13 Jbeta primers that the PCR ran. Profiled with immunoSEQ multiplex PCR; TCRdb holds only in-frame clones, not every one. The table has around 140,000 clones, 80% seen once; the top ten hold around 4.1%. Sequences were obtained from PBMCs. The receptors shown here come from a man aged 35 to 55 in good health and CMV-seronegative.

V gene TRBV6-1 combines with J gene TRBJ2-7; 8 bases match TRBD2. The V and J ends lost 2 bases and 3 bases, in that order; junction bases with no gene match: 3. CDR1 MNHNS and CDR2 SASEGT come from the germline V gene. This CDR3 has 14 residues. The CDR3 DNA is TGTGCCAGCAGTGAATCCGGGGGGGACTACGAGCAGTACTTC. Translating it yields CASSESGGDYEQYF.

V gene TRBV9 combines with J gene TRBJ1-5, with D unclear. This CDR3 has 14 amino acids. The germline V and J ends were trimmed by 0 bases and 4 bases, with 8 bases remaining between them. From germline, CDR1 is SGDLS and CDR2 YYNGEE. The chain's CDR3 is CASSVGHINQPQHF. For the CDR3, the DNA is TGTGCCAGCAGCGTAGGACATATTAATCAGCCCCAGCATTTT.

The chain combines TRBV9 with TRBJ2-3; 10 bases are shared with TRBD2. CDR1 and CDR2 (germline): SGDLS, YYNGEE. V shed 0 bases and J 3 bases; nucleotides not matched to a gene: 10. The CDR3 is 18 residues long. The CDR3: CASSVAPSGGASTDTQYF. DNA for the CDR3: TGTGCCAGCAGCGTAGCTCCCAGCGGGGGGGCGAGTACAGATACGCAGTATTTT.

V and J are TRBV2 and TRBJ2-7; TRBD2 might be the D (5 bases). The CDR3 is made up of 14 amino acids. The V end was cut by 7 bases, the J end by 6 bases, with 19 bases between. Germline assignment: CDR1 SNHLY and CDR2 FYNNEI. The CDR3 spells CASTPRAVLGEQYF. The CDR3 DNA reads as TGTGCCAGCACGCCGCGGGCTGTTTTGGGCGAGCAGTACTTC.

The rearrangement uses TRBV6-1 and TRBJ2-2, with TRBD1 as a possible D gene (5 bases). The germline V and J ends were trimmed by 6 bases and 7 bases, with 12 bases remaining between them. Germline CDR1 reads MNHNS; CDR2 reads SASEGT. This CDR3 region has 13 residues. CDR3 amino acids: CASRVGVIGELFF. The CDR3 nucleotides read TGTGCCAGCAGGGTAGGGGTGATCGGGGAGCTGTTTTTT.

This sequence joins TRBV5-5 and TRBJ2-3, with TRBD2 as a possible D gene (7 bases). Germline V lookup: CDR1 SGHKS, CDR2 YYEKEE (reference sequence). The length of the CDR3 is 15 residues. V was shortened by 4 bases and J by 3 bases, with 15 bases between the two germline ends. CDR3 sequence reads: CASSLGGLSTDTQYF. In nucleotides, the CDR3 is TGTGCCAGCAGCCTGGGGGGGCTGTCGACAGATACGCAGTATTTT.

This chain links TRBV29-1 with TRBJ1-5; no firm D call. Trimming shortened V by 4 bases and J by 3 bases, and 7 bases separated the two germline ends. The CDR3 contains 12 residues. Germline-derived CDR1 and CDR2 are SQVTM and ANQGSEA. Here the CDR3 reads CSVGGVNQPQHF. The CDR3 DNA reads TGCAGCGTTGGGGGAGTCAATCAGCCCCAGCATTTT. Based on the CDR3 plus reference TRBV29-1 and TRBJ1-5, the full variable domain is SAVISQKPSRDICQRGTSLTIQCQVDSQVTMMFWYRQQPGQSLTLIATANQGSEATYESGFVIDKFPISRPNLTFSTLTVSNMSPEDSSIYLCSVGGVNQPQHFGDGTRLSIL.

The V and J genes are TRBV11-2 and TRBJ2-5; no reliable D call. V lost 3 bases, J lost 1 base, and 15 bases lay in between. Germline V gives CDR1 SGHAT, CDR2 FQNNGV. This CDR3 spans 16 amino acids. The CDR3 DNA sequence: TGTGCCAGCAGCTTGTCCCCAGGCGCCGTCCAAGAGACCCAGTACTTC. Amino acids: CASSLSPGAVQETQYF.

The chain employs TRBV19 and TRBJ1-1; a weak D match, TRBD1 (5 bases). V was trimmed by 2 bases and J by 8 bases, leaving 6 bases between them. This CDR3 region has 11 residues. CDR1 and CDR2 from the germline V gene are LNHDA and SQIVND (reference sequence). The CDR3: CASSIRQEAFF. The CDR3, as DNA: TGTGCCAGTAGTATACGACAGGAAGCTTTCTTT.